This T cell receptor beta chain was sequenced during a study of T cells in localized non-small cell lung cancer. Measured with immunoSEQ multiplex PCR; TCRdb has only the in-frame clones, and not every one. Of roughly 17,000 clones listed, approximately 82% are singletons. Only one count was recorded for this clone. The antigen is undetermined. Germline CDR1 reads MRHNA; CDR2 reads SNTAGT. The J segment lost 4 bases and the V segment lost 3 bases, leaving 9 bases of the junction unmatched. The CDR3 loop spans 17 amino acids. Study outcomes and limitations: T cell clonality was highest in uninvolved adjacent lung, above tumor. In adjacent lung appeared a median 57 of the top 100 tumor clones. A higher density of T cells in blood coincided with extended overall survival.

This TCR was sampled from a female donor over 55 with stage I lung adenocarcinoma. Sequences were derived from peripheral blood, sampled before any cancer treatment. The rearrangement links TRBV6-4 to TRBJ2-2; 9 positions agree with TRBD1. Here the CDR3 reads CASSESSGTGTTGELFF. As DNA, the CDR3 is TGTGCCAGCAGTGAGAGCTCCGGGACAGGGACCACCGGGGAGCTGTTTTTT.